A single T cell receptor beta chain is shown here with its context. Its antigen is not known. Here immunoSEQ multiplex PCR was the method, and the copy in TCRdb shows in-frame clones only, minus some. Of around 1.1 million clones listed, around 77% are singletons. This specimen belongs to a study of shared clonotypes between healthy human individuals. The CDR3 runs to 15 residues. J was trimmed by 5 bases and V by 6 bases; bases with no gene match: 8. Germline CDR1 reads KGHSH; CDR2 reads LQKENI. Regarding the study as a whole: Rarefaction indicated that sorted-subset sequencing remained incomplete although depth was large.

This sequence was found in a man aged 18 to 30 in good health. Some clones in this sample may be carry-over from other donors' samples. The sequencing input was memory CD4+ T cells from PBMCs. Subset of the sample: CD45RA-negative fraction. This chain connects TRBV18 to TRBJ2-3; 10 bases map to TRBD2. The CDR3 region has the DNA TGTGCCAGCTCGTTAGCGGGAGGTGGCGAAGATACGCAGTATTTT. Translated: CASSLAGGGEDTQYF.